The sample holds many counts of the clone carrying this T cell receptor beta chain. Its antigen is undetermined. These data belong to a study of early T cells in non-severe SARS-CoV-2 infection. Study at large: Chains from this unsorted whole-blood bulk RNA could not be paired. Regarding the study as a whole: Reliance on VDJdb matching favored anti-spike CD8 responses; private and CD4 specificities were missed.

As part of library construction, unique molecular identifiers were attached to individual cDNA molecules. TCRdb independently ran MiXCR on the 5' RACE reads; one entry per CDR3 protein. Seen here are roughly 57,000 distinct CDR3 sequences, roughly 13% observed once, and the top ten hold approximately 8.5%. Trimming took 1 base from V and 6 from J; bases not matched to a gene: 3. The CDR3 sequence is 15 residues long. CDR1 LGHDT and CDR2 YNNKEL come from the germline V gene (reference sequence). The chain is built from TRBV3-1 and TRBJ2-2, with 9 bases aligning to TRBD2. The source of this sequence is an adult who was a healthcare worker with PCR-confirmed SARS-CoV-2 infection or an uninfected control (not recorded which). Sequencing was performed on whole blood, taken at baseline. The CDR3 bases are TGTGCCAGCAGCCAAGGTTTAGCGGGGGCCGGGGAGCTGTTTTTT. Protein sequence: CASSQGLAGAGELFF.